The 19 T cell receptor beta chains below were found in one sample sequenced in a study of T cells in Graves' hyperthyroidism and ophthalmopathy. TCR beta CDR3 sequences were amplified from RNA transcripts. Initially, a first-round RT-PCR of the TCR CDR3 employed the HTBI primer set. Using its own MiXCR run on the multiplex PCR reads, TCRdb lists one record per CDR3 protein. This table holds 350,000 or so distinct CDR3 sequences, 21% found once. Sequencing was done on a sample of blood. The receptors originated from a woman aged 50 to 65 with Graves' hyperthyroidism.

The rearrangement links TRBV28 to TRBJ1-5, with unresolved D. The CDR3 length is 13 residues. V shed 8 bases and J shed 0 bases, with 8 bases lying between them. The V gene's germline CDR1 is MDHEN and CDR2 SYDVKM. CDR3 sequence reads: CASAGYSNQPQHF. CDR3 DNA sequence: TGTGCCAGCGCCGGCTATAGCAATCAGCCCCAGCATTTT.

This clonotype was recorded at least ten times. The gene calls are TRBV12-3 or TRBV12-4 and TRBJ1-1; D is uncertain. Trimming shortened V by 6 bases and J by 5 bases, and 16 bases separated the two germline ends. CDR3 length: 14 amino acids. The CDR3 reads CASSPLRWKTEAFF. The DNA of the CDR3 is TGTGCCAGCAGCCCCCTCCGTTGGAAGACTGAAGCTTTCTTT.

The rearrangement uses TRBV7-3 and TRBJ2-5, with TRBD2 identical over 12 bases. This CDR3 contains 17 residues. Germline assignment: CDR1 SGHTA and CDR2 FQGTGA. The V and J ends lost 4 bases and 1 base, in that order; junction bases with no gene match: 7. The CDR3 loop reads CASSSHPGLAGQETQYF. CDR3 DNA: TGTGCCAGCAGCTCCCACCCGGGACTAGCGGGCCAAGAGACCCAGTACTTC.

CDR3 loop: CASSRYPLAGVGTDTQYF. The CDR3 DNA reads TGTGCCAGCAGTCGCTATCCTCTAGCGGGAGTGGGCACAGATACGCAGTATTTT. The rearrangement links TRBV6-1 to TRBJ2-3; 10 nucleotides agree with TRBD2. V was clipped by 5 bases and J by 1 base; unmatched bases: 12. Germline V gene data show CDR1 as MNHNS and CDR2 as SASEGT. The CDR3 spans 18 residues.

This clonotype showed up many times. This chain connects TRBV28 to TRBJ2-4; 10 bases are shared with TRBD1. Germline V gene sequence: CDR1 MDHEN, CDR2 SYDVKM. V trimming: 3 bases; J trimming: 8 bases; junction bases outside the gene matches: 7. There are 15 residues in the CDR3. Here the CDR3 reads CASSFPGQGHYIQYF. The CDR3 DNA follows: TGTGCCAGCAGTTTTCCGGGACAGGGGCATTACATTCAGTACTTC.

This clonotype appeared a few times. The chain couples TRBV7-8 to TRBJ1-1, with TRBD1 as a possible D gene (5 bases). Germline V gene sequence: CDR1 SGHVS, CDR2 FQNEAQ. V lost 5 bases and J 4 bases, leaving 14 bases between the germline ends. The CDR3 sequence is 14 residues long. The CDR3 loop is CASSPRDHGTEAFF. CDR3 DNA sequence: TGTGCCAGCAGCCCCCGGGACCACGGCACTGAAGCTTTCTTT.

This clonotype has ten or more counts. The genes are TRBV6-1 and TRBJ2-5; D is perhaps TRBD2 (6 bases). The CDR3 has 13 residues. With 6 bases removed from V and 4 bases from J, the gap between germline ends came to 12 bases. The germline gives CDR1 MNHNS, CDR2 SASEGT. The CDR3 loop reads CASRGRGGETQYF. The CDR3 nucleotides are TGTGCCAGCAGGGGAAGGGGAGGAGAGACCCAGTACTTC.

In this sample, this clonotype turned up many times. The chain employs TRBV27 and TRBJ2-4, with 9 nucleotides matching TRBD2. Germline CDR1 reads MNHEY; CDR2 reads SMNVEV (reference sequence). The V gene end was trimmed by 6 bases and the J gene end by 1 base; junction bases not matched to a gene: 7. This CDR3 has 16 residues. CDR3 residues: CASRPYTSGAKNIQYF. The CDR3 bases are TGTGCCAGCAGGCCATACACTAGCGGGGCCAAAAACATTCAGTACTTC.

This clonotype was recorded many times. The chain uses TRBV5-5 and TRBJ1-2; 9 nucleotides agree with TRBD1. The CDR3 runs 15 residues. V shed 4 bases and J 6 bases; nucleotides not matched to a gene: 10. Germline V gene data show CDR1 as SGHKS and CDR2 as YYEKEE (reference sequence). For the CDR3, the DNA is TGTGCCAGCAGCCTCTCCGGGACAGGGTTGGATGGCTACACCTTC. Translation: CASSLSGTGLDGYTF.

This clonotype was recorded many times. The chain couples TRBV6-1 to TRBJ2-3; 13 bases align to TRBD2. Germline-derived CDR1 and CDR2 are MNHNS and SASEGT. This CDR3 comprises 14 residues. Germline trimming cut 8 bases from V and 4 bases from J; bases unmatched to any gene: 3. CDR3 in DNA: TGTGCCAGCGGACTAGCGGGGGAGGCAGATACGCAGTATTTT. It yields the protein CASGLAGEADTQYF.

This clonotype was observed at least ten times. This chain connects TRBV27 to TRBJ1-6, with D possibly matching TRBD1 (5 bases). The CDR3 sequence is 15 residues long. The V and J ends lost 5 bases and 1 base respectively, with 9 bases between them. The V gene's germline CDR1 is MNHEY and CDR2 SMNVEV (reference sequence). CDR3 DNA: TGTGCCAGCAGTCCCCAGGGATCCTATAATTCACCCCTCCACTTT. This translates into CASSPQGSYNSPLHF.

The rearrangement uses TRBV2 and TRBJ2-3; D may match TRBD1 or TRBD2 (5 bases each). Germline V CDR1 and CDR2: SNHLY, FYNNEI. Trimming removed 6 bases from V and 4 bases from J, with 17 bases in between. There are 15 residues in the CDR3. As DNA, the CDR3 is TGTGCCAGCAGCTCCACGGGACGCCCCGCAGATACGCAGTATTTT. It encodes CASSSTGRPADTQYF.

Ten or more counts support this clonotype. V is TRBV6-1 and J is TRBJ1-4; tentatively, D is TRBD1 (6 bases). Trimming shortened V by 1 base and J by 8 bases, and 11 bases separated the two germline ends. CDR1 is MNHNS, CDR2 SASEGT, per germline. The CDR3 length is 14 residues. The chain's CDR3 is CASSEGTVGEKLFF. In nucleotides, the CDR3 is TGTGCCAGCAGTGAAGGGACAGTTGGGGAAAAACTGTTTTTT.

This clonotype appeared many times. V is TRBV11-2 and J is TRBJ1-1; the match to TRBD1 covers 7 bases. The germline gives CDR1 SGHAT, CDR2 FQNNGV. Unmatched junction bases numbered 10, after V lost 2 bases and J lost 4 bases. The CDR3 runs 16 residues. CDR3 in amino acids: CASSLFGGGRGTEAFF. The CDR3 DNA is TGTGCCAGCAGCTTATTCGGAGGGGGCAGGGGCACTGAAGCTTTCTTT.

This clonotype was recorded at least ten times. The chain joins TRBV28 to TRBJ2-1; D call uncertain. The V gene's germline CDR1 is MDHEN and CDR2 SYDVKM. The CDR3 is made up of 11 amino acids. Between the trimmed V and J ends, which lost 10 bases and 9 bases, there was a span of 13 bases. In nucleotides, the CDR3 is TGTGCCACCACGCGGATCGGTGAGCAGTTCTTC. Encoded protein: CATTRIGEQFF. Full variable domain (outside the CDR3, taken from reference TRBV28 and TRBJ2-1): DVKVTQSSRYLVKRTGEKVFLECVQDMDHENMFWYRQDPGLGLRLIYFSYDVKMKEKGDIPEGYSVSREKKERFSLILESASTNQTSMYLCATTRIGEQFFGPGTRLTVL.

The sample holds a few counts of this clonotype. The chain combines TRBV20-1 with TRBJ2-7; D is unresolved. The ends were cut back, 1 base at V and 4 bases at J, with 11 bases in the middle. This CDR3 spans 13 amino acids. Germline CDR1 reads DFQATT; CDR2 reads SNEGSKA (reference sequence). The chain's CDR3 is CSARAADGYEQYF. The CDR3 DNA reads TGCAGTGCTAGAGCGGCTGATGGTTACGAGCAGTACTTC.

The chain's CDR3 is CSARVLVRTGNNQPQHF. The DNA of the CDR3 is TGCAGTGCTAGGGTTTTAGTGCGGACAGGGAACAATCAGCCCCAGCATTTT. The chain joins TRBV20-1 to TRBJ1-5, with 8 bases lining up with TRBD1. The CDR3 runs to 17 residues. The V gene end was trimmed by 3 bases and the J gene end by 3 bases; junction bases not matched to a gene: 13. CDR1 is DFQATT, CDR2 SNEGSKA, per germline (reference sequence).

V gene TRBV13 combines with J gene TRBJ2-1, with a tentative D call TRBD1 (6 bases). This CDR3 spans 15 amino acids. Germline-derived CDR1 and CDR2 are PRHDT and FYEKMQ (reference sequence). The V end was cut by 2 bases, the J end by 3 bases, with 11 bases between. CDR3 sequence (DNA): TGTGCCAGCAGCTTAACAGGGAGATTCTACAATGAGCAGTTCTTC. Translated: CASSLTGRFYNEQFF.

This clonotype appeared many times. Here the CDR3 reads CASTPGSGGAEAFF. CDR3 nucleotide sequence: TGTGCCAGCACCCCAGGGTCAGGAGGCGCTGAAGCTTTCTTT. J is TRBJ1-1 and V is TRBV3-1; weak D call: TRBD1 (5 bases). Germline V gives CDR1 LGHDT, CDR2 YNNKEL (reference sequence). This CDR3 has 14 amino acids. The V end lost 7 bases, the J end lost 6 bases, and 18 bases lay between the germline ends. Full variable domain (outside the CDR3, taken from reference TRBV3-1 and TRBJ1-1): DTAVSQTPKYLVTQMGNDKSIKCEQNLGHDTMYWYKQDSKKFLKIMFSYNNKELIINETVPNRFSPKSPDKAHLNLHINSLELGDSAVYFCASTPGSGGAEAFFGQGTRLTVV.